This T cell receptor beta chain was obtained from a study of blood T cell repertoires in COVID-19. Study in general: Samples representing acute and convalescent COVID-19 were sourced from the United States, Italy and Spain. In each case, the material was cDNA or gDNA derived from T cells, B-cell-depleted T cells, or PBMCs.

Per the study methods: Amplification with reference gene primers provided the estimates of nucleated cell counts. Sequencing was performed with immunoSEQ multiplex PCR; in TCRdb, only in-frame clones are kept and a portion is missing. The DNA was the basis for D and trimming; V, J and clone size are from that table. The sample lists almost 35,000 clones, roughly 80% occurring once. Germline V gene lookup returns CDR1 GTSNPN and CDR2 SVGIG (reference sequence). The CDR3 runs to 13 residues. V was cut by 3 bases and J by 13 bases, with 16 bases left in between. The sequence came from a man at least 80 years old with acute or convalescent COVID-19. The sequencing sample was made of peripheral blood. This chain uses TRBV30 with TRBJ1-6; D unresolved. The CDR3 DNA reads TGTGCCTGGAGCCCTCCCCCCTTCAGTCCCCTCCACTTT. It is translated as CAWSPPPFSPLHF.